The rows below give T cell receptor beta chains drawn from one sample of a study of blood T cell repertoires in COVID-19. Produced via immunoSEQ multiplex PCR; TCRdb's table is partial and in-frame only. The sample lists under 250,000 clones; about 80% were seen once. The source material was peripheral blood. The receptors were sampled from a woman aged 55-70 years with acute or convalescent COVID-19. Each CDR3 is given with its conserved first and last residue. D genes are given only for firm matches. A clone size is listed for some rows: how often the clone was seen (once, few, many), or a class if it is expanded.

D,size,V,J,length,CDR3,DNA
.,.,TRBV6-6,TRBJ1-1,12,CASRQGDRGAFF,TGTGCCAGCAGACAGGGCGATCGTGGAGCTTTCTTT
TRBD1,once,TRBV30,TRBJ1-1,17,CAWTANKGGGVNTEAFF,TGTGCCTGGACCGCAAATAAAGGGGGCGGTGTGAACACTGAAGCTTTCTTT
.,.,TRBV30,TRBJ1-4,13,CAWSSQGGEKLFF,TGTGCCTGGAGTTCGCAGGGAGGTGAAAAACTGTTTTTT
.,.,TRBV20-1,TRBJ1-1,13,CSASHREEVEAFF,TGCAGTGCTAGTCACAGGGAAGAGGTTGAAGCTTTCTTT
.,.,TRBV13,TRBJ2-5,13,CASSLEDQETQYF,TGTGCCAGCAGCTTGGAGGACCAAGAGACCCAGTACTTC
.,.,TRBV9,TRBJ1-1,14,CASSHGGMNTEAFF,TGTGCCAGCTCCCATGGAGGGATGAACACTGAAGCTTTCTTT
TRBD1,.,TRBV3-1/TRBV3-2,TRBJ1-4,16,CASSQANQGGNEKLFF,TGTGCCAGCAGCCAAGCTAATCAGGGGGGTAATGAAAAACTGTTTTTT
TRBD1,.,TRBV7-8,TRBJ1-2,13,CASSRYRGEGYTF,TGTGCCAGCAGCCGATACAGGGGAGAGGGCTACACCTTC
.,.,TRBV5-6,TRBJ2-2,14,CASSYGVNTGELFF,TGTGCCAGCAGCTACGGGGTAAACACCGGGGAGCTGTTTTTT
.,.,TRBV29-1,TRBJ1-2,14,CSVVGYGQNYGYTF,TGCAGCGTTGTCGGGTACGGACAAAACTATGGCTACACCTTC
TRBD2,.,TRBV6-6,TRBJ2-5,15,CASRITSGGGETQYF,TGTGCCAGCAGGATAACTAGCGGGGGAGGAGAGACCCAGTACTTC
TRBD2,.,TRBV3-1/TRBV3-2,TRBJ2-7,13,CASNRPGRGEQYF,TGTGCCAGCAACCGCCCAGGGAGGGGCGAGCAGTACTTC
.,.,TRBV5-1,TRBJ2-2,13,CASTPNRAGELFF,TGCGCCAGCACCCCGAACCGGGCCGGGGAGCTGTTTTTT
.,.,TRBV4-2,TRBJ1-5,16,CASSQGQVGSNQPQHF,TGTGCCAGCAGCCAAGGACAGGTTGGTAGCAATCAGCCCCAGCATTTT
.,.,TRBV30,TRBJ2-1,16,CAWSVLAGVGYNEQFF,TGTGCCTGGAGTGTACTCGCAGGGGTGGGTTACAATGAGCAGTTCTTC
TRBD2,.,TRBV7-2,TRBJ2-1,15,CASSLDLAGYNEQFF,TGTGCCAGCAGCTTAGATCTAGCGGGGTACAATGAGCAGTTCTTC
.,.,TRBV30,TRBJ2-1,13,CAWTNQGFNEQFF,TGTGCCTGGACCAACCAGGGGTTCAATGAGCAGTTCTTC
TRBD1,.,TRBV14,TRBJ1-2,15,CASSPLGQGNYGYTF,TGTGCCAGCAGCCCCTTGGGACAGGGGAACTATGGCTACACCTTC
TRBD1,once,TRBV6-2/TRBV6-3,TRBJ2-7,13,CASSRTGVYEQYF,TGTGCCAGCAGTCGAACAGGGGTCTACGAGCAGTACTTC
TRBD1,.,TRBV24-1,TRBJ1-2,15,CATSDRTGGSYGYTF,TGTGCCACCAGTGATAGGACAGGGGGATCCTATGGCTACACCTTC
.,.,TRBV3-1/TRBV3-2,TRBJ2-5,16,CASSQDVGGDWKTQYF,TGTGCCAGCAGCCAAGATGTAGGAGGGGACTGGAAGACCCAGTACTTC
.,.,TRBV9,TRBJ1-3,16,CASSVAGGKERNTIYF,TGTGCCAGCAGCGTAGCTGGAGGCAAAGAGCGAAACACCATATATTTT
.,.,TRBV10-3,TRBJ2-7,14,CAISEKGVAYEQYF,TGTGCCATCAGTGAGAAGGGGGTAGCCTACGAGCAGTACTTC
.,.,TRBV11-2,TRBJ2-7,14,CASSFAGLSYEQYF,TGTGCCAGCAGCTTCGCGGGTCTGTCCTACGAGCAGTACTTC
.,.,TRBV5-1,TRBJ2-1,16,CASKPIGGHKYNEQFF,TGCGCCAGCAAACCAATTGGGGGACATAAGTACAATGAGCAGTTCTTC
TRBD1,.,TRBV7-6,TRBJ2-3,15,CASSSKTGGYDTQYF,TGTGCCAGCAGCTCCAAGACAGGGGGCTACGATACGCAGTATTTT
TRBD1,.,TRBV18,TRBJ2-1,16,CASSPPGQGFGDEQFF,TGTGCCAGCTCACCACCGGGACAGGGCTTTGGGGATGAGCAGTTCTTC
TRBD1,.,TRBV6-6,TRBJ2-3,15,CASSYLGQELDTQYF,TGTGCCAGCAGTTATCTGGGACAGGAGCTAGATACGCAGTATTTT
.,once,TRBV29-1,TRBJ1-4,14,CSVGTATNNEKLFF,TGCAGCGTGGGGACTGCCACTAATAATGAAAAACTGTTTTTT